This TCR beta chain was identified in a study of T cell changes during pregnancy in multiple sclerosis. Profiled with immunoSEQ multiplex PCR; TCRdb holds only in-frame clones, not every one. There are about 41,000 clones in the sample; 85% to 95% occur only once, and roughly 7.2% lies in the top ten. With V trimmed by 8 bases and J by 6 bases, 8 bases remained unmatched. This CDR3 spans 15 amino acids. In germline, CDR1 is SNHLY, CDR2 FYNNEI. The sequences come from CD8+ T cells from peripheral blood mononuclear cells, collected in the third trimester of pregnancy. The chain recombines TRBV2 with TRBJ2-3; 13 bases agree with TRBD2. The receptor was derived from a female donor with multiple sclerosis, enrolled in a pregnancy study. The CDR3 sequence is CASDGLAGVADTQYF. The DNA for the CDR3 is TGTGCCAGCGACGGACTAGCGGGAGTAGCCGATACGCAGTATTTT.